A single sample gave rise to the 6 T cell receptor beta chains below, sequenced in a study of beta chain features in type 1 diabetes. Sequenced material consisted of expressed TCRB transcripts (all of the isolated RNA was reverse transcribed). Sequencing was performed with immunoSEQ multiplex PCR; in TCRdb, only in-frame clones are kept and a portion is missing. The data contain 250,000 to 300,000 clones, about 7.8% of them singletons. The sample consisted of central memory CD4+ T cells from blood. All receptors derive from a woman in her late teens or twenties in good health.

The chain links TRBV20-1 to TRBJ1-2, with D possibly being TRBD1 (5 bases). CDR1 is DFQATT, CDR2 SNEGSKA, per germline (reference sequence). The length of the CDR3 is 11 residues. V was clipped by 2 bases and J by 7 bases, with 8 bases between them. CDR3 bases: TGCAGTGCTAGATGGGGGAGTGGCTACACCTTC. Its protein is CSARWGSGYTF.

The rearrangement links TRBV7-8 to TRBJ1-1; 10 nucleotides line up with TRBD1. Looked up from germline, CDR1 is SGHVS and CDR2 is FQNEAQ. This CDR3 is built from 13 residues. V trimming: 5 bases; J trimming: 7 bases; junction bases outside the gene matches: 4. The CDR3 reads CASSRGQGLEAFF. The DNA of the CDR3 is TGTGCCAGCAGCCGGGGACAGGGGCTTGAAGCTTTCTTT.

This clone has only a few counts. CDR3 sequence: CASSLTGWDTGELFF. For the CDR3, the DNA is TGTGCCAGTAGTTTGACAGGTTGGGACACCGGGGAGCTGTTTTTT. V gene TRBV19 combines with J gene TRBJ2-2; maybe TRBD1 (6 bases). Trimming cost V 5 bases and J 3 bases, with 13 bases left between them. Germline CDR1 reads LNHDA; CDR2 reads SQIVND (reference sequence). The CDR3 has 15 residues.

The table lists this clone with a few counts. CDR3 region: CASSDRVSYEQYF. The CDR3 coding sequence is TGTGCCAGCTCGGACAGGGTCTCCTACGAGCAGTACTTC. This chain connects TRBV18 to TRBJ2-7; TRBD1 agrees at 8 bases. Germline V lookup: CDR1 KGHSH, CDR2 LQKENI. V trimming: 6 bases; J trimming: 0 bases; junction bases outside the gene matches: 1. The CDR3 has 13 amino acids.

Ten or more counts support this clone. This chain connects TRBV7-9 to TRBJ2-3, with D unclear. There are 13 residues in the CDR3. Trimming took off 6 bases at V and 4 bases at J, with 11 bases between the two ends. In germline, CDR1 is SEHNR, CDR2 FQNEAQ (reference sequence). The DNA of the CDR3 is TGTGCCAGCAGTCCAAAATCGGCAGATACGCAGTATTTT. Encoded protein: CASSPKSADTQYF.

Only a few counts were recorded for this clone. The chain carries TRBV7-2 and TRBJ2-1, with 7 nucleotides matching TRBD2. CDR1 is SGHTA and CDR2 is FQGNSA in the germline V gene. The CDR3 runs to 18 residues. V dropped 4 bases and J dropped 0; count of bases not matched to a gene: 12. The CDR3 nucleotides are TGTGCCAGCAGCTGGAAGACTGGCGGGAGTGGCTCCTACAATGAGCAGTTCTTC. It specifies CASSWKTGGSGSYNEQFF.